This is a list of T cell receptor beta chains from one sample in a study of blood T cell repertoires in COVID-19. Clones were sequenced by immunoSEQ multiplex PCR, and TCRdb holds only the in-frame ones, with some missing. The sample shows about 220,000 clones, 80% to 90% of them seen only once. Sequencing was done on a sample of PBMCs or T cells enriched from blood (not recorded which). These receptor sequences come from a woman aged 40 to 49 with acute COVID-19. Both conserved end residues are part of each CDR3. The D gene is left open where the match is weak. Expanded clones are given a class, and other clones once, few, many or no size at all.

>TRBJ1-2|TRBV19|-|once
TGTGCCAGTAGTATAGACAGAGAGGGCTTCTATGGCTACACCTTC
CASSIDREGFYGYTF
>TRBJ1-1|TRBV5-1|-|-
TGCGCCAGCAGCTTGTTTACAGAAATGAACACTGAAGCTTTCTTT
CASSLFTEMNTEAFF
>TRBJ1-2|TRBV2|-|-
TGTGCCAGCAGTGGATCGGGTGACTATGGCTACACCTTC
CASSGSGDYGYTF
>TRBJ1-5|TRBV27|-|-
TGTGCCAGCAGCTCTCTGGGTTTCGGGAATCAGCCCCAGCATTTT
CASSSLGFGNQPQHF
>TRBJ2-1|TRBV7-2|TRBD1|-
TGTGCCAGCAGCTTAGGGACAGGATTGAGCTCCTACAATGAGCAGTTCTTC
CASSLGTGLSSYNEQFF
>TRBJ2-5|TRBV20-1|TRBD2|few
TGCAGTGCTAGTTTAGCGGGGGCCTCATGGGAGACCCAGTACTTC
CSASLAGASWETQYF
>TRBJ1-4|TRBV18|-|-
TGTGCCAGCTCACCGGAGGCCAATGGCAAGGAAAAACTGTTTTTT
CASSPEANGKEKLFF
>TRBJ2-3|TRBV19|TRBD1|-
TGTGCCAGTAGTATAGGGTATCGAGACAGGGTTGGTACAGATACGCAGTATTTT
CASSIGYRDRVGTDTQYF
>TRBJ2-3|TRBV5-6|TRBD1|-
TGTGCCAGCAGCTTTTTTTACCGGGACAGCGGCACAGATACGCAGTATTTT
CASSFFYRDSGTDTQYF
>TRBJ1-2|TRBV6-5|-|-
TGTGCCAGCAGTTACGGCCCTAACTATGGCTACACCTTC
CASSYGPNYGYTF
>TRBJ1-1|TRBV6-6|-|few
TGTGCCAGCAGTTTCACAGATCCGGAAATAGCTTTCTTT
CASSFTDPEIAFF
>TRBJ2-1|TRBV24-1|TRBD2|-
TGTGCCACCAGTGACCCGGGACTAGCTTCCAACGAGCAGTTCTTC
CATSDPGLASNEQFF
>TRBJ2-7|TRBV25-1|-|-
TGTGCCAGCAGTGAATCGGGCGGGGCAAACTCCTACGAGCAGTACTTC
CASSESGGANSYEQYF
>TRBJ1-2|TRBV30|-|-
TGTGCCTGGAGTGTACGTGGCGGCTATGGCTACACCTTC
CAWSVRGGYGYTF
>TRBJ2-1|TRBV7-9|-|once
TGTGCCAGCAGCAAGCAGGGGAGCTCCTACAATGAGCAGTTCTTC
CASSKQGSSYNEQFF
>TRBJ2-2|TRBV27|TRBD2|-
TGTGCCAGCAGTTTTCCCGGGGGGGGGTCGAACACCGGGGAGCTGTTTTTT
CASSFPGGGSNTGELFF
>TRBJ2-1|TRBV5-1|TRBD2|-
TGCGCCAGCAGCTTGGGGCTAGCGGGGACCATCGATGAGCAGTTCTTC
CASSLGLAGTIDEQFF
>TRBJ2-7|TRBV3-1/TRBV3-2|-|-
TGTGCCAGCAGCCAACCGGACGTAAGGGGGTACGAGCAGTACTTC
CASSQPDVRGYEQYF
>TRBJ2-3|TRBV2|TRBD2|-
TGTGCCAGCAGTGAGGTGGGGGGGAGCACAGATACGCAGTATTTT
CASSEVGGSTDTQYF
>TRBJ1-5|TRBV29-1|-|-
TGCAGCGTTCGTGAGGGGGACCAGCCCCAGCATTTT
CSVREGDQPQHF
>TRBJ1-1|TRBV5-1|-|-
TGCGCCAGCAGCTTGGCCGACAGGACTAACACTGAAGCTTTCTTT
CASSLADRTNTEAFF
>TRBJ1-2|TRBV9|TRBD1|-
TGTGCCAGCAGCGTAGGCCAGACAGGGGGCAACTATGGCTACACCTTC
CASSVGQTGGNYGYTF
>TRBJ2-1|TRBV28|TRBD2|-
TGTGCCACCTCTCCTAGCGGGGGCTACAATGAGCAGTTCTTC
CATSPSGGYNEQFF
>TRBJ1-1|TRBV7-3|-|-
TGTGCCAGCAGCTCGGACTCCGGGGGGGACACTGAAGCTTTCTTT
CASSSDSGGDTEAFF
>TRBJ1-3|TRBV19|-|-
TGTGCCAGTAGTATTGACAAGGGAAACACCATATATTTT
CASSIDKGNTIYF
>TRBJ1-1|TRBV5-3|-|-
TGTGCCAGAAGCTTGGCTTCGGGGGACACTGAAGCTTTCTTT
CARSLASGDTEAFF
>TRBJ2-4|TRBV7-2|TRBD2|-
TGTGCCAGCAGTAGGGCCGGGGGGGGACAAAACATTCAGTACTTC
CASSRAGGGQNIQYF
>TRBJ1-1|TRBV21-1|-|-
TGTGCCAGCAACAGAGAGGGGGTTGTAGGGGCTTTCTTT
CASNREGVVGAFF
>TRBJ1-2|TRBV19|TRBD1|once
TGTGCCAGTAGTTTCACTCGGGACAGGGATCAAAACTATGGCTACACCTTC
CASSFTRDRDQNYGYTF
>TRBJ1-5|TRBV6-1|-|few
TGTGCCAGCAGTGAGAGTACAGCTTATAGCAATCAGCCCCAGCATTTT
CASSESTAYSNQPQHF
>TRBJ1-5|TRBV10-3|-|-
TGTGCCATCAGTGAGTCGGCAAATCAGCCCCAGCATTTT
CAISESANQPQHF
>TRBJ1-2|TRBV7-3|-|-
TGTGCCAGCAGCTTCCCCCAGGGTTCTGGCTACACCTTC
CASSFPQGSGYTF
>TRBJ1-2|TRBV29-1|-|few
TGCAGCGTTGAACAGAACTATGGCTACACCTTC
CSVEQNYGYTF
>TRBJ2-4|TRBV3-1/TRBV3-2|-|-
TGTGCCAGCAGCCCTGCAAGGGGATCCAAAAACATTCAGTACTTC
CASSPARGSKNIQYF
>TRBJ1-1|TRBV5-4|TRBD1|-
TGTGCCAGCAGCCAGGGACAGGGCTACACTGAAGCTTTCTTT
CASSQGQGYTEAFF